These T cell receptor beta chains were read from a single sample in a study of T cell responses to AZD1222 COVID-19 vaccine. TCRdb keeps only in-frame clones here, not all; method: immunoSEQ multiplex PCR. The table includes tens of thousands of clones, around nine tenths detected once. This specimen consisted of peripheral blood, obtained on day 0 of AZD1222 vaccination. The source of these receptors is an adult in good health. Both conserved end residues are part of each CDR3. A D gene is named only where the DNA matches it firmly. Clone size appears in some rows only: once, few, many, or a class for an expanded clone.

>TRBJ1-2|.|TRBV4-3|.
TGCGCCAGCAGCCAAGAGCCAGGCAGTGGCTACACCTTC
CASSQEPGSGYTF
>TRBJ1-6|.|TRBV18|TRBD1
TGTGCCAGCTCACCCCTCGGGACAGGGTTAAATTCACCCCTCCACTTT
CASSPLGTGLNSPLHF
>TRBJ1-2|.|TRBV19|.
TGTGCCAGTAATAGACAGGCCACTGACTATGGCTACACCTTC
CASNRQATDYGYTF
>TRBJ2-1|.|TRBV25-1|TRBD2
TGTGCCAGCATAGGGACTAGCGGATACAATGAGCAGTTCTTC
CASIGTSGYNEQFF
>TRBJ1-5|.|TRBV5-4|TRBD1
TGTGCCAGCAGCTTGCAGGGGGGCAATCAGCCCCAGCATTTT
CASSLQGGNQPQHF
>TRBJ1-2|.|TRBV7-9|.
TGTGCCAGCAGCCTAGGGAGAGGGAGTGGCTACACCTTC
CASSLGRGSGYTF
>TRBJ2-5|.|TRBV5-5|.
TGTGCCAGCAGCTGGAGGGGGTTGGATGAGACCCAGTACTTC
CASSWRGLDETQYF
>TRBJ1-1|.|TRBV6-5|TRBD1
TGTGCCAGCAGTCGTAACAGGGGAACTGAAGCTTTCTTT
CASSRNRGTEAFF
>TRBJ1-5|.|TRBV7-2|TRBD1
TGTGCCAGCAGCTCATCCTTTGGGACAGGATCCTATAGCAATCAGCCCCAGCATTTT
CASSSSFGTGSYSNQPQHF
>TRBJ1-3|.|TRBV30|.
TGTGCCTGGAGTTGGACAGAGAGAGGAAACACCATATATTTT
CAWSWTERGNTIYF
>TRBJ1-2|.|TRBV18|.
TGTGCCAGCTCACCCGCAGGGGAGACCAACTATGGCTACACCTTC
CASSPAGETNYGYTF
>TRBJ1-1|.|TRBV7-9|.
TGTGCCAGCAGCTTAGTGGGGGTTAGAGGAACTGAAGCTTTCTTT
CASSLVGVRGTEAFF
>TRBJ1-2|.|TRBV6-6|.
TGTGCCAGCAGTACAGTTTATGGCTACACCTTC
CASSTVYGYTF
>TRBJ2-2|.|TRBV3-1/TRBV3-2|TRBD2
TGTGCCAGCAGCTCCCGGACTAGCGGGAAGAGCACCGGGGAGCTGTTTTTT
CASSSRTSGKSTGELFF
>TRBJ1-5|once|TRBV19|.
TGTGCCAGCCGAGTTGGCGGTAATAGCAATCAGCCCCAGCATTTT
CASRVGGNSNQPQHF
>TRBJ1-2|.|TRBV3-1/TRBV3-2|TRBD1
TGTGCCAGCAGCCAAGATGAGGGGGCGCGTGGCTACACCTTC
CASSQDEGARGYTF
>TRBJ1-1|.|TRBV28|.
TGTGCTGGGGGGGTATCCACTGAAGCTTTCTTT
CAGGVSTEAFF
>TRBJ2-2|.|TRBV5-8|TRBD2
TGTGCCAGCAGCGCGGGACTAGCGGGTTCCGGGGAGCTGTTTTTT
CASSAGLAGSGELFF
>TRBJ1-1|.|TRBV29-1|.
TGCAGCGTTGAGGGCAGGGGACTAGTTGAAGCTTTCTTT
CSVEGRGLVEAFF
>TRBJ1-2|once|TRBV19|TRBD1
TGTGCCAGTAGTCCAAGTCTGGACAGGGCGGCGTATGGCTACACCTTC
CASSPSLDRAAYGYTF
>TRBJ1-6|.|TRBV30|.
TGTGCCTGGAGTAGTCAGGGCTCCTATAATTCACCCCTCCACTTT
CAWSSQGSYNSPLHF
>TRBJ1-1|once|TRBV11-3|.
TGTGCCAGCAGTAGGAACCCCAGCACTGAAGCTTTCTTT
CASSRNPSTEAFF
>TRBJ2-2|.|TRBV3-1/TRBV3-2|.
TGTGCCAGCAGCCAAGATCGGGCTAGCGCGAACACCGGGGAGCTGTTTTTT
CASSQDRASANTGELFF
>TRBJ2-1|.|TRBV29-1|.
TGCAGCGTTGGGGGGGGACATAACAATGAGCAGTTCTTC
CSVGGGHNNEQFF
>TRBJ1-1|.|TRBV6-1|.
TGTGCCAGCAGTGAGGTAGGCAGGGAAGCTTTCTTT
CASSEVGREAFF
>TRBJ2-3|.|TRBV4-3|.
TGCGCCAGCAGCCAAGATCGGGGCGGACGTCGTACGCAGTATTTT
CASSQDRGGRRTQYF
>TRBJ1-2|.|TRBV4-1|.
TGCGCCAGCAGCCAAGCCCCGACAGGAATCTATGGCTACACCTTC
CASSQAPTGIYGYTF
>TRBJ1-2|.|TRBV18|TRBD1
TGTGCCAGCTCACCACTGACAGGGATTAACTATGGCTACACCTTC
CASSPLTGINYGYTF
>TRBJ1-5|.|TRBV6-2/TRBV6-3|TRBD1
TGTGCCAGCAGCCCCGGGACCCAGGGACAGGGGCGGCGTCGCGCGCAGCCCCAGCATTTT
CASSPGTQGQGRRRAQPQHF
>TRBJ1-1|.|TRBV11-2|TRBD1
TGTGCCAGCAGCTTAGAGCAGGGGGCGAGCACTGAAGCTTTCTTT
CASSLEQGASTEAFF
>TRBJ2-1|.|TRBV19|.
TGTGCCAGTAGTATTGGGGGGGCCCCCTACAATGAGCAGTTCTTC
CASSIGGAPYNEQFF
>TRBJ2-1|once|TRBV2|TRBD2
TGTGCCAGCAGGCCGGGACTAACCTACAATGAGCAGTTCTTC
CASRPGLTYNEQFF
>TRBJ1-2|.|TRBV5-6|TRBD1
TGTGCCAGCAGCCGGGGAAGGGGGCGCCTCTCCTATGGCTACACCTTC
CASSRGRGRLSYGYTF
>TRBJ2-7|.|TRBV5-1|TRBD2
TGCGCCAGCAGCTTGGAGTCTAGCGGAACCTACGAGCAGTACTTC
CASSLESSGTYEQYF
>TRBJ1-1|.|TRBV12-3/TRBV12-4|.
TGTGCCAGCAGTTTTGTGGGCACTGAAGCTTTCTTT
CASSFVGTEAFF
>TRBJ1-5|.|TRBV5-1|.
TGCGCCAGCAGCTTGGAGGGGGGAAGGGGTCAGCCCCAGCATTTT
CASSLEGGRGQPQHF
>TRBJ1-2|.|TRBV7-2|TRBD1
TGTGCCAGCAGCAGTCGACAGGGGAACTATGGCTACACCTTC
CASSSRQGNYGYTF
>TRBJ1-2|few|TRBV11-2|.
TGTGCCAGCAGCTTAGTGGGGGGAGGGGGATATGGCTACACCTTC
CASSLVGGGGYGYTF
>TRBJ1-5|.|TRBV7-2|.
TGTGCCAGCAGCTTTGACGTAAGTCAGCCCCAGCATTTT
CASSFDVSQPQHF
>TRBJ1-6|.|TRBV9|.
TGTGCCAGCAGCGTCGAAGGTAGTTCACCCCTCCACTTT
CASSVEGSSPLHF
>TRBJ2-5|.|TRBV7-2|TRBD2
TGTGCCAGCACCCCCCATGCTAGCGGAAAAGAGACCCAGTACTTC
CASTPHASGKETQYF
>TRBJ1-6|.|TRBV5-6|TRBD1
TGTGCCAGCACCAAACAGGGGACCAATTCACCCCTCCACTTT
CASTKQGTNSPLHF
>TRBJ1-1|.|TRBV19|TRBD1
TGTGCCAGTACCCTAGGACAGGTACGGACTGAAGCTTTCTTT
CASTLGQVRTEAFF
>TRBJ2-7|.|TRBV15|.
TGTGCCACCAGCAGATCCCTGACAGCCCCCTACGAGCAGTACTTC
CATSRSLTAPYEQYF
>TRBJ1-5|.|TRBV27|.
TGTGCCAGCAGTTTCAGGAATCAGCCCCAGCATTTT
CASSFRNQPQHF
>TRBJ2-1|.|TRBV28|TRBD2
TGTGCCAGCAGTACGCAAGCGGGAGCGAATGAGCAGTTCTTC
CASSTQAGANEQFF
>TRBJ1-6|.|TRBV28|.
TGTGCCAGCAGAGCTTCGGGGCCTAATTCACCCCTCCACTTT
CASRASGPNSPLHF
>TRBJ2-2|.|TRBV11-3|.
TGTGCCAGCAGCTTATCCGGACTGGGGCTGAACACCGGGGAGCTGTTTTTT
CASSLSGLGLNTGELFF
>TRBJ2-1|.|TRBV4-1|.
TGCGCCAGCAGCCCCCGTGGAGGGGGGCCAGATGAGCAGTTCTTC
CASSPRGGGPDEQFF
>TRBJ2-1|.|TRBV6-5|.
TGTGCCAGCAGGCGAGATCCCAATGAGCAGTTCTTC
CASRRDPNEQFF
>TRBJ2-1|few|TRBV27|TRBD2
TGTGCCAGCAGTTCGGGACTAGCGGGAGTGCTACGAAGGAATGAGCAGTTCTTC
CASSSGLAGVLRRNEQFF
>TRBJ1-2|once|TRBV2|.
TGTGCCAGCAGTCGAGGGAGGAACTATGGCTACACCTTC
CASSRGRNYGYTF
>TRBJ1-6|.|TRBV7-9|TRBD1
TGTGCCAGCAGCCCAGAGGGGGCGCCGGTAGGATCACCCCTCCACTTT
CASSPEGAPVGSPLHF